The clone carrying this TCR beta chain was found once. The source of the sample is a study of control samples from healthy donors and cancer patients. The table came from immunoSEQ multiplex PCR; TCRdb's copy has only in-frame clones and leaves some out. There are 65,000 to 90,000 clones in the sample; about nine tenths occur only once, and about 9.5% lies in the top ten. Germline values: CDR1 SGHTA, CDR2 FQGTGA. Between the trimmed V and J ends, which lost 5 bases and 8 bases, there was a span of 9 bases. The CDR3 runs to 12 residues. The sequencing sample was made of PBMCs. The chain recombines TRBV7-3 with TRBJ2-2; TRBD2 might be the D (6 bases). The TCR was taken from a woman between 50 and 59 years old with colorectal cancer. CDR3 region: CASSPREGELFF. DNA for the CDR3: TGTGCCAGCAGCCCCCGGGAGGGGGAGCTGTTTTTT.